The TCR beta chain described here comes from a study of T cells after somatic rescue of genetic block (dated by TCRdb to about 2020). Some background on the complete study: What the study looked at was long-term robustness, specifically in a T-cell system that came about through somatic rescue of a genetic block in T-cell development.

The protocol used for the library was the immunoSEQ multiplex PCR assay. Here the immuneACCESS table is served through TCRdb, limited to in-frame sequences with V and J called. Missing clones are a known gap in these copies; in checked studies unresolved V genes cover under half, and the rest lacks a known reason. This sample has 70,000 to 85,000 clones in its table, and more than 75% of those were observed once. Together, the top ten hold about 3% of the sample. Comment on this clone: Its antigen is still unknown. Per-base qualities were not stored, and no clone one base away is much larger.

V is pared back by 2 bases and J by 5 bases, with 9 bases lying between the germline termini. The CDR3 numbers 13 residues from cysteine through phenylalanine. The read is trimmed to its CDR3 DNA, 39 bases read in frame from base 1. In the germline V gene (reference sequence), CDR1 corresponds to SEHNR and CDR2 to FQNEAQ. The rearrangement joined TRBV7-9 to TRBJ1-2, with an unclear D gene assignment. The sequence derives from a man aged 30 to 39. The sample was peripheral blood mononuclear cells (PBMCs). The CDR3 region reads CASSLPASYGYTF. At the DNA level, the sequence is TGTGCCAGCAGCTTACCAGCCAGTTATGGCTACACCTTC.